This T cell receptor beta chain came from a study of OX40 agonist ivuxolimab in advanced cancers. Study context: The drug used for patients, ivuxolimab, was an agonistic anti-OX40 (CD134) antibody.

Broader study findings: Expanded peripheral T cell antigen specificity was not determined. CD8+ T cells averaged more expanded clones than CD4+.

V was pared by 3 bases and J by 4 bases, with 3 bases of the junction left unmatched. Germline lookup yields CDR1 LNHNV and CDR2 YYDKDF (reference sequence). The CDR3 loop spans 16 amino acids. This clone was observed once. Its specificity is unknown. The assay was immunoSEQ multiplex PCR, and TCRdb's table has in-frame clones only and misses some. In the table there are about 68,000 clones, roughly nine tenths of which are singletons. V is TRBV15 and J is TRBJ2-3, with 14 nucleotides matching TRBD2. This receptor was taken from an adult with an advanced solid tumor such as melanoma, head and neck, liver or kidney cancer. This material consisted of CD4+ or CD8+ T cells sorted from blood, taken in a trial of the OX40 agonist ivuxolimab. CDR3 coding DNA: TGTGCCACCAGCAGGGGACTAGCGGGAGCGTCAGATACGCAGTATTTT. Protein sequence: CATSRGLAGASDTQYF.